This T cell receptor beta chain was documented in a study of blood T cell repertoires in COVID-19. Study information: Sample material is recorded as cDNA or gDNA derived from T cells, B-cell-depleted T cells, or PBMCs.

In its sample, this clone was seen once. Participants were aged about 18 to 89 years, lived in roughly 23 US areas, and enrolled virtually. As processed by the authors: Amplified reference gene primers provided the basis for estimating nucleated cell counts. Measured with immunoSEQ multiplex PCR; TCRdb has only the in-frame clones, and not every one. Clone size and V and J calls were adopted from that table, with D and trimming inferred from the DNA. The sample shows hundreds of thousands of clones, about 86% of them seen only once. The CDR3 contains 19 residues. The rearrangement joins TRBV21-1 to TRBJ1-2; TRBD1, the table's D call, lacks a check against the DNA. TRBV21-1 is a pseudogene segment. Sequencing was carried out using PBMCs or T cells enriched from blood (not recorded which). The sequence came from a man aged 25-45 years with acute COVID-19. In nucleotides, the CDR3 is TGTGCCAGCAGCAAAGCGCTTTGGGACAGGGGGCCGTTAAGGTATGGCTACACCTTC. Amino acids: CASSKALWDRGPLRYGYTF.